The rows below give T cell receptor beta chains drawn from one sample of a study of T cell responses to AZD1222 COVID-19 vaccine. Profiled with immunoSEQ multiplex PCR; TCRdb holds only in-frame clones, not every one. The data contain hundreds of thousands of clones, about 94% of them singletons. The sample was peripheral blood, taken 28 days after the second AZD1222 dose. The receptors derive from an adult who received the AZD1222 COVID-19 vaccine. Both conserved end residues are part of each CDR3. Each record gives: J gene, D gene, V gene, clone size, CDR3 DNA, CDR3 protein. The D gene is left open where the match is weak. A clone size is listed for some rows: how often the clone was seen (once, few, many), or a class if it is expanded.

j_call: TRBJ1-6
d_call: TRBD1
v_call: TRBV5-6
clone_size: -
cdr3_nt: TGTGCCAGCAGCTCGAGGACAGGGATTAATTCACCCCTCCACTTT
cdr3_aa: CASSSRTGINSPLHF

j_call: TRBJ2-7
d_call: -
v_call: TRBV28
clone_size: -
cdr3_nt: TGTGCCAGCAGTTTACGACTGGTTGACGAGCAGTACTTC
cdr3_aa: CASSLRLVDEQYF

j_call: TRBJ2-2
d_call: -
v_call: TRBV6-1
clone_size: -
cdr3_nt: TGTGCCAGCAGTGAACTCGGAGAGCCCTCCGGGGAGCTGTTTTTT
cdr3_aa: CASSELGEPSGELFF

j_call: TRBJ2-1
d_call: TRBD2
v_call: TRBV4-3
clone_size: -
cdr3_nt: TGCGCCAGCAGCCCTGGGACTAGCGGGAGGGGTGAGCAGTTCTTC
cdr3_aa: CASSPGTSGRGEQFF

j_call: TRBJ2-2
d_call: -
v_call: TRBV11-2
clone_size: -
cdr3_nt: TGTGCCAGCAGCTTAGGGGCAGGGACTAACACCGGGGAGCTGTTTTTT
cdr3_aa: CASSLGAGTNTGELFF

j_call: TRBJ2-7
d_call: -
v_call: TRBV18
clone_size: once
cdr3_nt: TGTGCCAGCTCACCCGACGGGACCTACGAGCAGTACTTC
cdr3_aa: CASSPDGTYEQYF

j_call: TRBJ1-1
d_call: -
v_call: TRBV28
clone_size: -
cdr3_nt: TGTGCCAGCAGTTCCACCCGGGGTTGGAAGGGCACTGAAGCTTTCTTT
cdr3_aa: CASSSTRGWKGTEAFF

j_call: TRBJ1-3
d_call: -
v_call: TRBV2
clone_size: -
cdr3_nt: TGTGCCAGCACTTCAGGAGGTGGAAACACCATATATTTT
cdr3_aa: CASTSGGGNTIYF

j_call: TRBJ2-7
d_call: -
v_call: TRBV5-1
clone_size: -
cdr3_nt: TGCGCCAGCAGCTTGGAGGCGAGAGCCCCGGTAGAGCAGTACTTC
cdr3_aa: CASSLEARAPVEQYF

j_call: TRBJ2-7
d_call: TRBD2
v_call: TRBV15
clone_size: -
cdr3_nt: TGTGCCACCAGCAGAGGGAGCGGGGCGGCCTCCTACGAGCAGTACTTC
cdr3_aa: CATSRGSGAASYEQYF

j_call: TRBJ2-1
d_call: TRBD2
v_call: TRBV5-1
clone_size: -
cdr3_nt: TGCGCCAGCACCCTAGCGGGGAGCTCCTACAATGAGCAGTTCTTC
cdr3_aa: CASTLAGSSYNEQFF

j_call: TRBJ2-6
d_call: -
v_call: TRBV9
clone_size: -
cdr3_nt: TGTGCCAGCAGCCCTGGTTTGACCCAGGTCCTGACTTTC
cdr3_aa: CASSPGLTQVLTF

j_call: TRBJ1-2
d_call: -
v_call: TRBV5-6
clone_size: -
cdr3_nt: TGTGCCAGCAGCTTAAAACAGCCTTTCTATGGCTACACCTTC
cdr3_aa: CASSLKQPFYGYTF

j_call: TRBJ2-7
d_call: TRBD2
v_call: TRBV9
clone_size: -
cdr3_nt: TGTGCCAGCAGCGCTAGCGGGTTAGCCTACGAGCAGTACTTC
cdr3_aa: CASSASGLAYEQYF

j_call: TRBJ2-2
d_call: TRBD2
v_call: TRBV3-1/TRBV3-2
clone_size: -
cdr3_nt: TGTGCCAGCAGCCCTAGAACGGGGGGCACCGGGGAGCTGTTTTTT
cdr3_aa: CASSPRTGGTGELFF

j_call: TRBJ2-7
d_call: TRBD1
v_call: TRBV11-3
clone_size: -
cdr3_nt: TGTGCCAGCACCCGAATCAATGGGACAGGGGCCCAGGGCGAGCAGTACTTC
cdr3_aa: CASTRINGTGAQGEQYF

j_call: TRBJ1-2
d_call: TRBD1
v_call: TRBV6-5
clone_size: -
cdr3_nt: TGTGCCAGCAGCACCAGGGGGAATACAGGCTACACCTTC
cdr3_aa: CASSTRGNTGYTF

j_call: TRBJ1-4
d_call: -
v_call: TRBV21-1
clone_size: -
cdr3_nt: TGTGCCAGCAGCAGGCAGCAGGGTGAAAAACTGTTTTTT
cdr3_aa: CASSRQQGEKLFF

j_call: TRBJ2-7
d_call: -
v_call: TRBV10-1
clone_size: once
cdr3_nt: TGCGCCAGCGCCCAGGGCCCAGACTACGAGCAGTACTTC
cdr3_aa: CASAQGPDYEQYF

j_call: TRBJ2-1
d_call: TRBD2
v_call: TRBV28
clone_size: -
cdr3_nt: TGTGCCAGCAGTACGCGGCGGGGGGGCAATGAGCAGTTCTTC
cdr3_aa: CASSTRRGGNEQFF

j_call: TRBJ1-2
d_call: -
v_call: TRBV30
clone_size: -
cdr3_nt: TGTGCCTGGAGTGGGGCTCAAGGCCTCTCAATTAACTATGGCTACACCTTC
cdr3_aa: CAWSGAQGLSINYGYTF

j_call: TRBJ2-2
d_call: -
v_call: TRBV24-1
clone_size: -
cdr3_nt: TGTGCCACCAGTGATCCGCGGGGGACAGCAACGAACACCGGGGAGCTGTTTTTT
cdr3_aa: CATSDPRGTATNTGELFF

j_call: TRBJ1-6
d_call: -
v_call: TRBV10-1
clone_size: -
cdr3_nt: TGCGCCAGCAGTGAGGATCTTGAGACGTTTAATTCACCCCTCCACTTT
cdr3_aa: CASSEDLETFNSPLHF

j_call: TRBJ1-1
d_call: TRBD1
v_call: TRBV29-1
clone_size: -
cdr3_nt: TGCAGCGGCCGGGGACAGTTGAACACTGAAGCTTTCTTT
cdr3_aa: CSGRGQLNTEAFF

j_call: TRBJ2-1
d_call: -
v_call: TRBV7-2
clone_size: -
cdr3_nt: TGTGCCAGCAGCCCAATAAATGAGCAGTTCTTC
cdr3_aa: CASSPINEQFF

j_call: TRBJ1-5
d_call: -
v_call: TRBV6-5
clone_size: -
cdr3_nt: TGTGCCTCCAAACCACCGGGGGAGGGTCAGCCCCAGCATTTT
cdr3_aa: CASKPPGEGQPQHF

j_call: TRBJ1-1
d_call: -
v_call: TRBV6-5
clone_size: -
cdr3_nt: TGTGCCAGCAGTTACTGGCGAGGGGCTGAAGCTTTCTTT
cdr3_aa: CASSYWRGAEAFF

j_call: TRBJ2-7
d_call: -
v_call: TRBV28
clone_size: -
cdr3_nt: TGTGCCACCGGGCGACCCTACGAGCAGTACTTC
cdr3_aa: CATGRPYEQYF

j_call: TRBJ2-5
d_call: TRBD1
v_call: TRBV7-9
clone_size: -
cdr3_nt: TGTGCCAGCAGCTTAGCACAGGGGGAGACCCAGTACTTC
cdr3_aa: CASSLAQGETQYF

j_call: TRBJ1-1
d_call: -
v_call: TRBV12-3/TRBV12-4
clone_size: -
cdr3_nt: TGTGCCAGCAGTTTCAAGAACACTGAAGCTTTCTTT
cdr3_aa: CASSFKNTEAFF

j_call: TRBJ2-1
d_call: TRBD2
v_call: TRBV18
clone_size: -
cdr3_nt: TGTGCCAGCTCACACAAAGCGGGGGGATCCTACAATGAGCAGTTCTTC
cdr3_aa: CASSHKAGGSYNEQFF

j_call: TRBJ2-5
d_call: TRBD2
v_call: TRBV7-6
clone_size: -
cdr3_nt: TGTGCCAGCAGCTTAGGGGGAGGGAGGCGAGAGACCCAGTACTTC
cdr3_aa: CASSLGGGRRETQYF

j_call: TRBJ1-1
d_call: -
v_call: TRBV7-2
clone_size: -
cdr3_nt: TGTGCCAGCAGCTTAGACAGGAACACTGAAGCTTTCTTT
cdr3_aa: CASSLDRNTEAFF

j_call: TRBJ2-2
d_call: -
v_call: TRBV28
clone_size: -
cdr3_nt: TGTGCCAGCAGTTTTGCCGAGGCAGGGGAGCTGTTTTTT
cdr3_aa: CASSFAEAGELFF

j_call: TRBJ2-7
d_call: TRBD2
v_call: TRBV13
clone_size: -
cdr3_nt: TGTGCCAGCAGCTTGGGGACTACGCGGGAGCAGTACTTC
cdr3_aa: CASSLGTTREQYF

j_call: TRBJ2-7
d_call: TRBD2
v_call: TRBV6-6
clone_size: -
cdr3_nt: TGTGCCAGCAGGAAGGGACTAGCGATCTCCTACGAGCAGTACTTC
cdr3_aa: CASRKGLAISYEQYF

j_call: TRBJ2-7
d_call: -
v_call: TRBV7-9
clone_size: -
cdr3_nt: TGTGCCAGCAGCTTAAATGCTGGAGTGACGGAGCAGTACTTC
cdr3_aa: CASSLNAGVTEQYF

j_call: TRBJ2-3
d_call: -
v_call: TRBV6-2/TRBV6-3
clone_size: -
cdr3_nt: TGTGCCAGCAGTACCCCTTGGCGGAGCACAGATACGCAGTATTTT
cdr3_aa: CASSTPWRSTDTQYF

j_call: TRBJ2-7
d_call: TRBD2
v_call: TRBV3-1/TRBV3-2
clone_size: -
cdr3_nt: TGTGCCAGCAGCCAGGCGGGAGGGCCATACGAGCAGTACTTC
cdr3_aa: CASSQAGGPYEQYF

j_call: TRBJ2-7
d_call: TRBD2
v_call: TRBV28
clone_size: -
cdr3_nt: TGTGCCAGCAGTTTAGGCGGGGGTTTCTCCTACGAGCAGTACTTC
cdr3_aa: CASSLGGGFSYEQYF

j_call: TRBJ2-7
d_call: TRBD2
v_call: TRBV9
clone_size: -
cdr3_nt: TGTGCCAGCAGCGGGGGGAGCGGGAGTCTTGACGAGCAGTACTTC
cdr3_aa: CASSGGSGSLDEQYF

j_call: TRBJ2-7
d_call: TRBD1
v_call: TRBV27
clone_size: -
cdr3_nt: TGTGCCAGCAGGAGGACAGGGGGCGGCGAGCAGTACTTC
cdr3_aa: CASRRTGGGEQYF

j_call: TRBJ2-5
d_call: -
v_call: TRBV28
clone_size: -
cdr3_nt: TGTGCCAGCAGTCCAACAACCGAAGAGACCCAGTACTTC
cdr3_aa: CASSPTTEETQYF

j_call: TRBJ1-2
d_call: -
v_call: TRBV14
clone_size: once
cdr3_nt: TGTGCCAGCAGCCAAGTGGCCTCTAACTATGGCTACACCTTC
cdr3_aa: CASSQVASNYGYTF

j_call: TRBJ2-7
d_call: -
v_call: TRBV18
clone_size: -
cdr3_nt: TGTGCCAGCTCACCCTCATACTGGACGGAGCGCTCCTACGAGCAGTACTTC
cdr3_aa: CASSPSYWTERSYEQYF

j_call: TRBJ2-1
d_call: -
v_call: TRBV2
clone_size: -
cdr3_nt: TGTGCCAACTCCCCTGCTGGGGCGGGCGGTGAGCAGTTCTTC
cdr3_aa: CANSPAGAGGEQFF

j_call: TRBJ2-3
d_call: TRBD2
v_call: TRBV3-1/TRBV3-2
clone_size: -
cdr3_nt: TGTGCCAGCAGCCCAGGAAGCGGGAGAGGGGGAAGAACAGATACGCAGTATTTT
cdr3_aa: CASSPGSGRGGRTDTQYF

j_call: TRBJ1-1
d_call: TRBD1
v_call: TRBV25-1
clone_size: -
cdr3_nt: TGTGCCAGCAGGACAGGGATGGTAATGAACACTGAAGCTTTCTTT
cdr3_aa: CASRTGMVMNTEAFF

j_call: TRBJ1-2
d_call: -
v_call: TRBV4-1
clone_size: once
cdr3_nt: TGCGCCAGCAGCCAAGGATCCGAGGCAGGCGTTAACTATGGCTACACCTTC
cdr3_aa: CASSQGSEAGVNYGYTF

j_call: TRBJ2-2
d_call: TRBD1
v_call: TRBV5-1
clone_size: -
cdr3_nt: TGCGCCAGCAGCTCCCGGACAGGGAACACCGGGGAGCTGTTTTTT
cdr3_aa: CASSSRTGNTGELFF

j_call: TRBJ1-1
d_call: -
v_call: TRBV7-8
clone_size: -
cdr3_nt: TGTGCCAGCAGCTTTTCCCAGGGAAGAAACACTGAAGCTTTCTTT
cdr3_aa: CASSFSQGRNTEAFF

j_call: TRBJ1-2
d_call: TRBD1
v_call: TRBV12-5
clone_size: -
cdr3_nt: TGTGCTAGTGGTTTGTCCACAGGGGCAAACTATGGCTACACCTTC
cdr3_aa: CASGLSTGANYGYTF

j_call: TRBJ1-2
d_call: -
v_call: TRBV3-1/TRBV3-2
clone_size: once
cdr3_nt: TGTGCCAGCAGCCAAGATATCTCGATTCTCTATGGCTACACCTTC
cdr3_aa: CASSQDISILYGYTF

j_call: TRBJ2-7
d_call: TRBD1
v_call: TRBV5-1
clone_size: -
cdr3_nt: TGCGCCAGCAGCGGCTTGGACAGGGCTCCGTTCTACGAGCAGTACTTC
cdr3_aa: CASSGLDRAPFYEQYF

j_call: TRBJ2-2
d_call: -
v_call: TRBV5-1
clone_size: -
cdr3_nt: TGCGCCAGCAGCTTGGAGGTCGGGGGAATCGGGGAGCTGTTTTTT
cdr3_aa: CASSLEVGGIGELFF